This TCR beta chain was obtained from a study of regulatory T cells in long-lasting Graves disease. The table lists this clonotype with many counts. Its target is not known. The time point here: persistent/refractory GD, antithyroid drugs over 5 years with positive TRAb. With RNA extracted from PBMCs as input, the TCR library was made. In this cohort, patients came from an endocrinology department located in Xi'an, China. Investigators prepared the TCR beta libraries by applying iRepertoire HTBI primers and Arm-PCR of CDR3 regions. TCRdb re-called the multiplex PCR reads through MiXCR, storing one row per CDR3 protein. The table includes around 300,000 distinct CDR3 sequences, under 25% detected once. Notes on the study in general: Persistent Graves' patients showed reduced TCR diversity versus newly diagnosed patients. Persistent cases favored TRBV28, TRBJ1-2 and TRBJ2-5.

The germline V gene encodes CDR1 MDHEN and CDR2 SYDVKM. Trimming stripped 8 bases from V and 7 bases from J, with 15 bases between. This CDR3 spans 12 amino acids. The TCR originated in a female donor with Graves disease. The genes are TRBV28 and TRBJ2-7; D gene ambiguous. The sample consisted of peripheral blood mononuclear cells (PBMCs), taken when the disease was refractory, from a patient treated with antithyroid drugs. The CDR3 reads CASRASYAEQYF. The CDR3 bases are TGTGCCAGCCGGGCATCCTACGCGGAGCAGTACTTC.